The 25 T cell receptor beta chains below all came from one sample that was sequenced in a study of read filtering for tumor transcriptome and immune sequencing. From roughly 390 ng of RNA, a library with molecular barcoded alpha/delta and beta/gamma adaptors was made. TCRdb re-called the reads with MiXCR, one entry per CDR3 protein. The sample yields about 40,000 distinct CDR3 sequences, approximately 13% seen once. Input material: a population of CD138-negative cells sorted from bone marrow. The receptors here all came from a donor aged 40 or over with multiple myeloma.

This clonotype was observed at least ten times. For the CDR3, the DNA is TGTGCCAGCAGCTTGGAAAGGGCCTCTGGGGCCAACGTCCTGACTTTC. The encoded protein is CASSLERASGANVLTF. V is TRBV5-5 and J is TRBJ2-6; D is unclear. V dropped 0 bases and J dropped 0 bases, with 7 bases sitting between them. Germline assignment: CDR1 SGHKS and CDR2 YYEKEE (reference sequence). The CDR3 runs to 16 residues.

Many counts were recorded for this clonotype. The gene calls are TRBV4-2 and TRBJ2-5, with TRBD2 identical over 7 bases. V shed 2 bases, J shed 3 bases, and the junction held 6 bases outside the gene matches. The CDR3 is 15 amino acids. Germline V gene sequence: CDR1 LGHNA, CDR2 YNFKEQ. The CDR3 DNA reads TGTGCCAGCAGCCAAACCCTCGGGACTAAAGAGACCCAGTACTTC. Its protein product is CASSQTLGTKETQYF.

The sample holds many counts of this clonotype. The chain uses TRBV7-2 and TRBJ2-2; maybe TRBD1 (6 bases). V was cut by 7 bases and J by 4 bases, with 13 bases left in between. Germline lookup yields CDR1 SGHTA and CDR2 FQGNSA. The CDR3 is 14 amino acids. The DNA of the CDR3 is TGTGCCAGCACCAACACAGGGCGCACCGGGGAGCTGTTTTTT. Encoded protein: CASTNTGRTGELFF. Full variable domain (rest looked up from reference TRBV7-2 and TRBJ2-2): GAGVSQSPSNKVTEKGKDVELRCDPISGHTALYWYRQSLGQGLEFLIYFQGNSAPDKSGLPSDRFSAERTGGSVSTLTIQRTQQEDSAVYLCASTNTGRTGELFFGEGSRLTVL.

The table lists this clonotype with many counts. The chain joins TRBV18 to TRBJ2-1; 9 nucleotides agree with TRBD1. Germline V gives CDR1 KGHSH, CDR2 LQKENI. J was trimmed by 0 bases and V by 1 base; bases with no gene match: 7. The CDR3 runs to 18 residues. CDR3 protein: CASSPRNRGQISYNEQFF. Here the CDR3 DNA reads TGTGCCAGCTCACCACGAAACAGGGGGCAAATCTCCTACAATGAGCAGTTCTTC.

This clonotype was detected ten times or more. The V call is TRBV5-1, the J call TRBJ2-6; 8 bases agree with TRBD1. V lost 4 bases and J lost 3; bases outside the gene matches: 3. This CDR3 comprises 15 residues. Per germline, CDR1 SGHRS and CDR2 YFSETQ. Here the CDR3 reads CASSATGDGANVLTF. CDR3 nucleotide sequence: TGCGCCAGCAGCGCGACAGGGGATGGGGCCAACGTCCTGACTTTC.

This clonotype was seen at least ten times. The chain uses TRBV20-1 and TRBJ1-5; the D is unclear. The germline CDR1 and CDR2 sequences are DFQATT and SNEGSKA (reference sequence). This CDR3 spans 15 amino acids. Trimming shortened V by 0 bases and J by 3 bases, and 12 bases separated the two germline ends. CDR3 residues: CSAREGGHYNQPQHF. The CDR3 coding sequence is TGCAGTGCTAGAGAGGGAGGTCATTACAATCAGCCCCAGCATTTT.

The rearrangement uses TRBV18 and TRBJ2-6; 8 bases map to TRBD1. Germline CDR1 is KGHSH and CDR2 is LQKENI. CDR3 length: 17 amino acids. J lost 2 bases, V lost 0 bases, and 3 bases had no gene match. CDR3 sequence (DNA): TGTGCCAGCTCACCACCACAGGGGGTCGCTGGGGCCAACGTCCTGACTTTC. Translated: CASSPPQGVAGANVLTF.

This clonotype was counted between two and nine times. The gene calls are TRBV19 and TRBJ1-5, with a weak D call TRBD1 (5 bases). The V and J ends lost 8 bases and 2 bases respectively, with 16 bases between them. The CDR3 is 15 residues long. Per germline, CDR1 LNHDA and CDR2 SQIVND (reference sequence). CDR3 in DNA: TGTGCCAGTTCCGCTAGGGGAATAGGCAATCAGCCCCAGCATTTT. Its translation: CASSARGIGNQPQHF. Full variable domain (remainder filled in from reference TRBV19 and TRBJ1-5): DGGITQSPKYLFRKEGQNVTLSCEQNLNHDAMYWYRQDPGQGLRLIYYSQIVNDFQKGDIAEGYSVSREKKESFPLTVTSAQKNPTAFYLCASSARGIGNQPQHFGDGTRLSIL.

This clonotype was counted ten times or more. This rearrangement joins TRBV12-3 or TRBV12-4 to TRBJ2-3, with a possible D match to TRBD2 (6 bases). This CDR3 comprises 12 residues. Between the trimmed V and J ends, which lost 5 bases and 10 bases, there was a span of 13 bases. The CDR3 is CASSTDWGAQYF. CDR3 nucleotides: TGTGCCAGCAGTACCGACTGGGGGGCGCAGTATTTT.

Many counts were recorded for this clonotype. The chain joins TRBV27 to TRBJ2-7; the match to TRBD2 covers 8 bases. Germline-derived CDR1 and CDR2 are MNHEY and SMNVEV (reference sequence). The junction had 5 bases not matched to a gene; V was cut back by 3 bases and J by 7 bases. The CDR3 loop spans 13 amino acids. CDR3: CASSFGTRGEQYF. CDR3 nucleotides: TGTGCCAGCAGTTTCGGGACTAGAGGGGAGCAGTACTTC.

Ten or more counts support this clonotype. CDR3 loop: CASSSRQGLNEQFF. For the CDR3, the DNA is TGTGCCAGCAGTTCTAGACAGGGTTTGAATGAGCAGTTCTTC. The V call is TRBV28, the J call TRBJ2-1; 7 bases map to TRBD1. Germline CDR1 reads MDHEN; CDR2 reads SYDVKM. V gave up 4 bases and J gave up 7 bases; unmatched junction bases: 7. The CDR3 totals 14 residues.

This clonotype has at least ten counts. The genes are TRBV29-1 and TRBJ1-1; D is perhaps TRBD1 (6 bases). This CDR3 contains 13 residues. With 5 bases removed from V and 1 base from J, the gap between germline ends came to 11 bases. CDR1 SQVTM and CDR2 ANQGSEA come from the germline V gene. The CDR3 loop reads CSVRGQTNTEAFF. In DNA, the CDR3 is TGCAGCGTTAGAGGACAGACGAACACTGAAGCTTTCTTT.

As to this clonotype: Its ends do not fully match the called genes, so a read error is possible. The chain combines TRBV20-1 with TRBJ2-1, with 11 positions matching TRBD2. CDR1 is DFQATT and CDR2 is SNEGSKA in the germline V gene (reference sequence). The CDR3 covers 15 residues. The CDR3 sequence is CSATWASGRNNEEFF. DNA for the CDR3: TGCAGTGCTACCTGGGCTAGCGGGAGGAACAATGAGGAGTTCTTC.

In this sample, this clonotype turned up many times. The gene calls are TRBV5-1 and TRBJ1-5, with D possibly TRBD1 on 6 matching bases. CDR3 length: 15 amino acids. V gave up 4 bases and J gave up 8 bases, with 19 bases separating them. Germline-derived CDR1 and CDR2 are SGHRS and YFSETQ. The CDR3 reads CASSPIGGATEPQHF. DNA for the CDR3: TGCGCCAGCAGCCCCATCGGGGGGGCGACGGAGCCCCAGCATTTT.

This clonotype was seen many times. The chain carries TRBV6-4 and TRBJ2-3; 13 nucleotides align to TRBD2. The J segment lost 6 bases and the V segment lost 6 bases, leaving 6 bases of the junction unmatched. CDR1 is MRHNA, CDR2 SNTAGT, per germline. The CDR3 is made up of 15 amino acids. The DNA of the CDR3 is TGTGCCAGCAGCCCCGAACTAGCGGGAGGGGATACGCAGTATTTT. This sequence encodes CASSPELAGGDTQYF.

A note on this clonotype: This CDR3 fails to terminate in the conserved phenylalanine or tryptophan, so it likely reflects a read error. This chain joins TRBV6-2 or TRBV6-3 and TRBJ2-1; TRBD2 is a possible D gene (5 bases). This CDR3 has 14 residues. Germline CDR1 MNHEY, CDR2 SVGEGT. The CDR3 bases are TGTGCCAGCATAGAGCGGCTCTCCTACAATAAGCAGTTCTCC. Protein sequence: CASIERLSYNKQFS.

This clonotype has at least ten counts. This rearrangement joins TRBV7-3 to TRBJ2-2; TRBD2 matches 9 bases. Trimming took 3 bases from V and 6 from J; bases not matched to a gene: 14. The CDR3 runs 18 residues. CDR1 SGHTA and CDR2 FQGTGA come from the germline V gene. The CDR3 bases are TGTGCCAGCAGCTTTGGGGGGGTCAGCGGGAGGACCGCCGGGGAGCTGTTTTTT. This encodes CASSFGGVSGRTAGELFF.

The genes are TRBV6-5 and TRBJ2-2; possibly TRBD1 for D (5 bases). The CDR3 runs 16 residues. Germline V lookup: CDR1 MNHEY, CDR2 SVGAGI. V lost 4 bases, J lost 2 bases, and 14 bases lay in between. The CDR3 region is CASSSSWTHNTGELFF. The CDR3 DNA reads as TGTGCCAGCAGTTCATCGTGGACACACAACACCGGGGAGCTGTTTTTT.

In this sample, this clonotype turned up many times. This chain uses TRBV3-1 with TRBJ2-4; D possibly corresponds to TRBD1 (5 bases). Trimming took off 0 bases at V and 6 bases at J, with 12 bases between the two ends. CDR3 length equals 15 residues. Germline V lookup: CDR1 LGHDT, CDR2 YNNKEL (reference sequence). Here the CDR3 reads CASSQDSRVRNIQYF. CDR3 DNA: TGTGCCAGCAGCCAAGACTCCAGGGTTAGAAACATTCAGTACTTC. The full variable domain, rest sourced from reference TRBV3-1 and TRBJ2-4, is DTAVSQTPKYLVTQMGNDKSIKCEQNLGHDTMYWYKQDSKKFLKIMFSYNNKELIINETVPNRFSPKSPDKAHLNLHINSLELGDSAVYFCASSQDSRVRNIQYFGAGTRLSVL.

This clonotype was counted ten times or more. This chain uses TRBV5-1 with TRBJ2-1, with 8 bases that match TRBD2. The J segment lost 8 bases and the V segment lost 0 bases, leaving 10 bases of the junction unmatched. The CDR3 is 16 residues long. Looked up from germline, CDR1 is SGHRS and CDR2 is YFSETQ. CDR3: CASSLDPSPAGDEQFF. The CDR3 DNA reads as TGCGCCAGCAGCTTGGATCCTAGCCCAGCGGGGGATGAGCAGTTCTTC.

This clonotype turned up a few times. The chain employs TRBV18 and TRBJ1-1; D remains ambiguous. Germline CDR1 reads KGHSH; CDR2 reads LQKENI. CDR3 length: 15 amino acids. V lost 4 bases and J lost 1, with 13 bases in between. The DNA of the CDR3 is TGTGCCAGCTCACGACGGATCCTCCCGAACACTGAAGCTTTCTTT. This gives the protein CASSRRILPNTEAFF. Using reference TRBV18 and TRBJ1-1 for the parts outside the CDR3, the full variable domain is NAGVMQNPRHLVRRRGQEARLRCSPMKGHSHVYWYRQLPEEGLKFMVYLQKENIIDESGMPKERFSAEFPKEGPSILRIQQVVRGDSAAYFCASSRRILPNTEAFFGQGTRLTVV.

By share, this clonotype counts as medium-sized. The genes are TRBV9 and TRBJ2-1; a weak D match, TRBD2 (6 bases). Germline V gives CDR1 SGDLS, CDR2 YYNGEE. There are 16 residues in the CDR3. Trimming took off 0 bases at V and 2 bases at J, with 12 bases between the two ends. The CDR3: CASSVGSLAAYNEQFF. The CDR3 bases are TGTGCCAGCAGCGTAGGATCATTAGCGGCCTACAATGAGCAGTTCTTC.

With regard to this clonotype: This may come from a read error, since a much larger clone is one base off. V is TRBV28 and J is TRBJ2-7; D ambiguous. The CDR3 has 11 residues. The V gene's germline CDR1 is MDHEN and CDR2 SYDVKM. This chain's CDR3 is CANSYRNEQYF. DNA for the CDR3: TGTGCCAACAGTTACCGGAACGAGCAGTACTTC.

This clonotype has at least ten counts. The chain has TRBV29-1 and TRBJ1-1; TRBD1 aligns across 12 bases. Losses at the gene ends were 6 bases for V and 0 bases for J; bases not matched to a gene: 8. Germline V gene data show CDR1 as SQVTM and CDR2 as ANQGSEA. This CDR3 is 16 amino acids long. CDR3 DNA sequence: TGCAGCGTCGGGTTTGGGACAGGGGGCCTGAACACTGAAGCTTTCTTT. Translating gives CSVGFGTGGLNTEAFF.

This clonotype was seen ten or more times. The chain links TRBV7-9 to TRBJ2-1, with TRBD1 matching 7 bases. The V and J ends lost 5 bases and 5 bases, in that order; junction bases with no gene match: 12. The CDR3 is 16 amino acids. Germline loops: CDR1 SEHNR, CDR2 FQNEAQ (reference sequence). The DNA for the CDR3 is TGTGCCAGCAGCCGTGCCGGGACAGAGGGTCACAATGAGCAGTTCTTC. It translates to CASSRAGTEGHNEQFF.